The present T cell receptor beta chain was sequenced within a study of Ad26.COV2.S vaccination and SARS-CoV-2 variants. Overall study: Ad26.COV2.S given intramuscularly, once or twice 56 days apart.

Data came from immunoSEQ multiplex PCR; TCRdb stores just in-frame clones and leaves some out. The profile shows around 250,000 clones, around 85% of them singletons. Noted treatment: roughly 20 received Ad26.COV2.S at low or high dose, single or two shots; about five received placebo; per-sample allocation not given. Day 63 after the first injection of vaccine or placebo was the sampling time. An adult of 18-55 years in Boston served as donor. The shot given was an Ad26 vector that makes Wuhan-strain SARS-CoV-2 spike. Germline V gene data show CDR1 as SGHTA and CDR2 as FQGTGA. The CDR3 has 14 amino acids. Deletions cut 0 bases from V and 3 bases from J, with 6 bases between.

The receptor was derived from a person aged 18-65 years who received the Ad26.COV2.S COVID-19 vaccine or a placebo. The genes are TRBV7-3 and TRBJ2-1, with D perhaps matching TRBD1 (5 bases). This specimen consisted of peripheral blood, obtained in a trial of Ad26.COV2.S vaccine versus placebo. The CDR3 nucleotides are TGTGCCAGCAGCTTAACGGGGCTCTACAATGAGCAGTTCTTC. Translation: CASSLTGLYNEQFF. Supplemented by reference TRBV7-3 and TRBJ2-1, the full variable domain reads GAGVSQTPSNKVTEKGKYVELRCDPISGHTALYWYRQSLGQGPEFLIYFQGTGAADDSGLPNDRFFAVRPEGSVSTLKIQRTERGDSAVYLCASSLTGLYNEQFFGPGTRLTVL.